The next 21 T cell receptor beta chains were all read from a single sample in a study of blood T cell repertoires in COVID-19. Sequenced by immunoSEQ multiplex PCR; TCRdb stores in-frame clones only, minus some. The sample shows hundreds of thousands of clones, 70% to 85% of them seen only once. The sequenced sample consisted of peripheral blood. Receptor source: a woman at least 80 years old with acute or convalescent COVID-19.

This chain connects TRBV11-2 to TRBJ2-7; 8 bases match TRBD2. The CDR3 runs 14 residues. CDR1 and CDR2 (germline): SGHAT, FQNNGV. J was trimmed by 3 bases and V by 7 bases; bases with no gene match: 8. CDR3 residues: CASTRAGAYYEQYF. CDR3 in DNA: TGTGCCAGCACCCGAGCGGGGGCCTACTACGAGCAGTACTTC.

The chain combines TRBV24-1 with TRBJ2-5; maybe TRBD1 (6 bases). CDR3 length equals 16 residues. Germline V gene lookup returns CDR1 KGHDR and CDR2 SFDVKD. The V gene lost 2 bases and the J gene lost 5 bases, with 17 bases spanning the gap. The CDR3 here is CATSDSGPGVFETQYF. The CDR3 region has the DNA TGTGCCACCAGTGATTCAGGCCCAGGGGTATTCGAGACCCAGTACTTC.

This clone was seen a few times. The J gene is TRBJ2-3, the V gene TRBV7-2, with D uncertain. In germline, CDR1 is SGHTA, CDR2 FQGNSA. Trimming took off 1 base at V and 2 bases at J, with 7 bases between the two ends. The CDR3 is made up of 14 amino acids. Here the CDR3 reads CASSLGHITDTQYF. The CDR3 nucleotides are TGTGCCAGCAGCTTAGGACATATCACAGATACGCAGTATTTT. The complete variable domain, with remaining parts taken from reference TRBV7-2 and TRBJ2-3, reads GAGVSQSPSNKVTEKGKDVELRCDPISGHTALYWYRQSLGQGLEFLIYFQGNSAPDKSGLPSDRFSAERTGGSVSTLTIQRTQQEDSAVYLCASSLGHITDTQYFGPGTRLTVL.

The rearrangement uses TRBV29-1 and TRBJ1-5, with D tentatively TRBD1 (6 bases). V lost 5 bases and J lost 7, with 15 bases in between. The CDR3 covers 13 residues. Germline loops: CDR1 SQVTM, CDR2 ANQGSEA. CDR3 sequence: CSVKQGPGQPQHF. The CDR3 DNA sequence: TGCAGCGTTAAACAGGGCCCCGGGCAGCCCCAGCATTTT.

The rearrangement links TRBV12-5 to TRBJ2-3; D perhaps matches TRBD1 (5 bases). The V end lost 1 base, the J end lost 5 bases, and 10 bases lay between the germline ends. The CDR3 covers 14 residues. Germline-derived CDR1 and CDR2 are LGHNT and FRNRAP. The CDR3 nucleotides are TGTGCTAGTGGTTTGGGACAGTCCTTAGATACGCAGTATTTT. This codes for CASGLGQSLDTQYF. Using reference TRBV12-5 and TRBJ2-3 for the parts outside the CDR3, the full variable domain is DARVTQTPRHKVTEMGQEVTMRCQPILGHNTVFWYRQTMMQGLELLAYFRNRAPLDDSGMPKDRFSAEMPDATLATLKIQPSEPRDSAVYFCASGLGQSLDTQYFGPGTRLTVL.

This sequence joins TRBV5-4 and TRBJ2-5; 7 nucleotides line up with TRBD1. This CDR3 spans 15 amino acids. V lost 2 bases and J lost 7; bases outside the gene matches: 11. Germline V CDR1 and CDR2: SGHNT, YYREEE (reference sequence). In DNA, the CDR3 is TGTGCCAGCAGCTTAGGGAAAGGGGGCCCCGGGACCCAGTACTTC. Residues: CASSLGKGGPGTQYF.

The V gene is TRBV14, the J gene TRBJ1-1; D is unclear. Trimming took off 0 bases at V and 2 bases at J, with 10 bases between the two ends. The CDR3 has 15 residues. CDR1 SGHDN and CDR2 FVKESK come from the germline V gene. In DNA, the CDR3 is TGTGCCAGCAGCCAAGATGGCAGGATTAACACTGAAGCTTTCTTT. This sequence encodes CASSQDGRINTEAFF.

This chain joins TRBV2 and TRBJ1-2; 7 bases are a match to TRBD1. V gave up 6 bases and J gave up 5 bases; unmatched junction bases: 6. Germline V gene data show CDR1 as SNHLY and CDR2 as FYNNEI. This CDR3 spans 13 amino acids. The CDR3 coding sequence is TGTGCCAGCAGAACGGGACAGTCATATGGCTACACCTTC. This sequence encodes CASRTGQSYGYTF.

V gene TRBV9 combines with J gene TRBJ1-2; 10 bases map to TRBD1. The CDR3 has 14 residues. Germline V lookup: CDR1 SGDLS, CDR2 YYNGEE. V gave up 4 bases and J gave up 8 bases; unmatched junction bases: 8. The CDR3 protein is CASSPGGTGAGYTF. In nucleotides, the CDR3 is TGTGCCAGCAGCCCAGGGGGGACAGGGGCCGGCTACACCTTC.

This clone has a handful of counts. The chain links TRBV4-1 to TRBJ1-3; weak D call: TRBD1 (5 bases). The CDR3 sequence is 15 residues long. The V end lost 4 bases, the J end lost 0 bases, and 10 bases lay between the germline ends. Germline V lookup: CDR1 MGHRA, CDR2 YSYEKL. The CDR3 region has the DNA TGCGCCAGCAGCCCCCTGGGGCTCTCTGGAAACACCATATATTTT. Translated, it gives CASSPLGLSGNTIYF.

The chain has TRBV5-1 and TRBJ2-1; 11 positions agree with TRBD2. V was pared by 0 bases and J by 7 bases, with 6 bases of the junction left unmatched. Germline V CDR1 and CDR2: SGHRS, YFSETQ. This CDR3 region has 16 residues. Here the CDR3 DNA reads TGCGCCAGCAGCTTGGTGGCTAGCGGGAGGTCAAATGAGCAGTTCTTC. This translates into CASSLVASGRSNEQFF.

This chain uses TRBV9 with TRBJ2-1; TRBD2 agrees at 14 bases. Germline trimming cut 3 bases from V and 7 bases from J; bases unmatched to any gene: 15. The CDR3 extends over 19 amino acids. Per germline, CDR1 SGDLS and CDR2 YYNGEE. The CDR3, as DNA: TGTGCCAGCAGCGCCGCCCCCGGACTAGCGGGAGGATATAGGAATGAGCAGTTCTTC. This translates into CASSAAPGLAGGYRNEQFF. The variable domain in full, completed from reference TRBV9 and TRBJ2-1, reads DSGVTQTPKHLITATGQRVTLRCSPRSGDLSVYWYQQSLDQGLQFLIQYYNGEERAKGNILERFSAQQFPDLHSELNLSSLELGDSALYFCASSAAPGLAGGYRNEQFFGPGTRLTVL.

This sequence joins TRBV15 and TRBJ1-1, with 7 bases that match TRBD1. This CDR3 comprises 14 residues. Germline V gene sequence: CDR1 LNHNV, CDR2 YYDKDF (reference sequence). J gave up 3 bases and V 5 bases, and 6 bases lay outside the gene matches. The CDR3 bases are TGTGCCACCAGCTTGAGGCAGGGGGACACTGAAGCTTTCTTT. This sequence encodes CATSLRQGDTEAFF. The complete variable domain, with remaining parts taken from reference TRBV15 and TRBJ1-1, reads DAMVIQNPRYQVTQFGKPVTLSCSQTLNHNVMYWYQQKSSQAPKLLFHYYDKDFNNEADTPDNFQSRRPNTSFCFLDIRSPGLGDTAMYLCATSLRQGDTEAFFGQGTRLTVV.

This clone turned up a few times. The chain combines TRBV11-3 with TRBJ2-2; a weak D match, TRBD1 (5 bases). CDR3 length: 16 amino acids. Trimming removed 0 bases from V and 0 bases from J, with 8 bases in between. Germline V gene data show CDR1 as SGHNT and CDR2 as YENEEA. The CDR3 region has the DNA TGTGCCAGCAGCTTAGAAAGGGGCCCGAACACCGGGGAGCTGTTTTTT. Protein sequence: CASSLERGPNTGELFF.

This chain uses TRBV7-9 with TRBJ2-3, with 7 bases fitting TRBD2. Germline V gene sequence: CDR1 SEHNR, CDR2 FQNEAQ (reference sequence). The CDR3 has 15 amino acids. Unmatched junction bases numbered 6, after V lost 5 bases and J lost 1 base. The CDR3 loop is CASSVSGSGTDTQYF. The CDR3 coding sequence is TGTGCCAGCAGCGTTAGCGGGTCGGGCACAGATACGCAGTATTTT.

The rearrangement joins TRBV24-1 to TRBJ1-2; 8 bases fit TRBD1. V shed 6 bases and J 6 bases; nucleotides not matched to a gene: 5. The V gene's germline CDR1 is KGHDR and CDR2 SFDVKD. This CDR3 spans 13 amino acids. The CDR3 sequence is CATSSTGADGYTF. The CDR3 DNA sequence: TGTGCCACCAGTTCGACAGGGGCCGATGGCTACACCTTC.

V gene TRBV7-9 combines with J gene TRBJ2-3, with D possibly being TRBD1 (5 bases). Between the trimmed V and J ends, which lost 1 base and 5 bases, there was a span of 16 bases. Per germline, CDR1 SEHNR and CDR2 FQNEAQ (reference sequence). The CDR3 loop spans 16 amino acids. As DNA, the CDR3 is TGTGCCAGCAGCTTAGATCTTCTCAGGGTTCGAGATACGCAGTATTTT. Protein product: CASSLDLLRVRDTQYF.

This clone was seen once. This rearrangement joins TRBV19 to TRBJ1-5; tentative D call: TRBD1 (5 bases). Looked up from germline, CDR1 is LNHDA and CDR2 is SQIVND (reference sequence). Deletions cut 3 bases from V and 3 bases from J, with 15 bases between. This CDR3 has 16 residues. This CDR3 is CASSIRGTNNNQPQHF. The CDR3 DNA follows: TGTGCCAGTAGTATCCGCGGGACCAACAACAATCAGCCCCAGCATTTT.

The CDR3 DNA reads TGCGCCAGCAGCCAACCAACGGGACAGGCTCCCGGGGAGCTGTTTTTT. Amino acids: CASSQPTGQAPGELFF. This chain links TRBV4-1 with TRBJ2-2; 8 nucleotides agree with TRBD1. V trimming: 2 bases; J trimming: 6 bases; junction bases outside the gene matches: 8. CDR1 is MGHRA and CDR2 is YSYEKL in the germline V gene. The CDR3 extends over 16 amino acids.

The J gene is TRBJ2-7, the V gene TRBV19; tentatively, D is TRBD1 (6 bases). The CDR3 loop spans 15 amino acids. Germline V gives CDR1 LNHDA, CDR2 SQIVND (reference sequence). Trimming stripped 0 bases from V and 1 base from J, with 10 bases between. The CDR3 loop is CASSIDRDTSYEQYF. The CDR3 DNA reads as TGTGCCAGTAGTATAGATCGGGACACTTCCTACGAGCAGTACTTC.

J is TRBJ2-1 and V is TRBV7-9; 7 nucleotides match TRBD2. Per germline, CDR1 SEHNR and CDR2 FQNEAQ (reference sequence). The CDR3 extends over 16 amino acids. Trimming took 3 bases from V and 5 from J; bases not matched to a gene: 10. DNA of the CDR3: TGTGCCAGCAGCTTCCGAAGCGGGAACCAAGACAATGAGCAGTTCTTC. This translates into CASSFRSGNQDNEQFF.